This entry lists 13 T cell receptor beta chains sequenced from one sample in a study of response to subunit inactivated influenza vaccine. TCRdb independently ran MiXCR on the RT-PCR reads; one entry per CDR3 protein. The sample has under 750,000 distinct CDR3 sequences, 12% seen once; the top ten hold approximately 10%. The sample here was PBMCs from blood, taken on the day of vaccination. Source of these receptors: a man aged 45-60 years who received an inactivated influenza vaccine.

V and J are TRBV9 and TRBJ2-5; D may be TRBD2 (7 bases). Germline-derived CDR1 and CDR2 are SGDLS and YYNGEE. Deletions cut 0 bases from V and 5 bases from J, with 14 bases between. This CDR3 spans 15 amino acids. The CDR3 spells CASSVDSGGRETQYF. The CDR3 coding sequence is TGTGCCAGCAGCGTAGACTCGGGGGGCCGTGAGACCCAGTACTTC. Combining the CDR3 with reference TRBV9 and TRBJ2-5 gives the whole variable domain DSGVTQTPKHLITATGQRVTLRCSPRSGDLSVYWYQQSLDQGLQFLIQYYNGEERAKGNILERFSAQQFPDLHSELNLSSLELGDSALYFCASSVDSGGRETQYFGPGTRLLVL.

This sequence joins TRBV6-2 or TRBV6-3 and TRBJ2-1; D gene uncertain. Germline V gene lookup returns CDR1 MNHEY and CDR2 SVGEGT. Trimming cost V 5 bases and J 5 bases, with 19 bases left between them. CDR3 size: 16 residues. The CDR3 reads CASSTPKIDKNNEQFF. DNA for the CDR3: TGTGCCAGCAGTACCCCCAAAATTGACAAAAACAATGAGCAGTTCTTC.

The rearrangement links TRBV6-2 or TRBV6-3 to TRBJ2-3, with TRBD1 identical over 7 bases. The V gene's germline CDR1 is MNHEY and CDR2 SVGEGT. J gave up 4 bases and V 5 bases, and 9 bases lay outside the gene matches. This CDR3 has 15 amino acids. CDR3 sequence: CASSDRDSPADTQYF. CDR3 nucleotide sequence: TGTGCCAGCAGTGACCGGGACAGTCCAGCAGATACGCAGTATTTT.

This clonotype was counted a few times. The chain joins TRBV2 to TRBJ2-2; 8 bases fit TRBD2. In germline, CDR1 is SNHLY, CDR2 FYNNEI. The CDR3 consists of 15 residues. Trimming cost V 4 bases and J 5 bases; bases outside gene matches: 6. The CDR3 is CASSASGSATGELFF. The CDR3, as DNA: TGTGCCAGCAGTGCCAGCGGGAGTGCTACCGGGGAGCTGTTTTTT.

In this sample, this clonotype turned up many times. This sequence joins TRBV28 and TRBJ1-2; a possible D gene is TRBD1 (5 bases). This CDR3 has 15 residues. Trimming removed 3 bases at V and 4 bases at J, with 15 bases between. CDR1 MDHEN and CDR2 SYDVKM come from the germline V gene. The CDR3 region has the DNA TGTGCCAGCAGTTTCGGCGCAGGGATGGCCTATGGCTACACCTTC. Translating it yields CASSFGAGMAYGYTF.

This clonotype was picked up a small number of times. The V call is TRBV30, the J call TRBJ2-1; D not resolved. Trimming pared 1 base from V and 0 bases from J, leaving 7 bases between. CDR3 length: 14 amino acids. Germline values: CDR1 GTSNPN, CDR2 SVGIG (reference sequence). The CDR3 region has the DNA TGTGCCTGGAGTGCAGAGAACTCCTACAATGAGCAGTTCTTC. Translated, it gives CAWSAENSYNEQFF. Full variable domain (rest looked up from reference TRBV30 and TRBJ2-1): SQTIHQWPATLVQPVGSPLSLECTVEGTSNPNLYWYRQAAGRGLQLLFYSVGIGQISSEVPQNLSASRPQDRQFILSSKKLLLSDSGFYLCAWSAENSYNEQFFGPGTRLTVL.

The rearrangement links TRBV20-1 to TRBJ1-1; D may be TRBD1 (6 bases). The CDR3 contains 14 residues. Germline V gene sequence: CDR1 DFQATT, CDR2 SNEGSKA (reference sequence). The CDR3 DNA sequence: TGCAGGGCCTCCGGGGGCGTAGGGAACACTGAAGCTTTCTTT. This sequence encodes CRASGGVGNTEAFF.

The chain recombines TRBV20-1 with TRBJ2-5, with TRBD2 matching over 12 bases. The V gene's germline CDR1 is DFQATT and CDR2 SNEGSKA (reference sequence). The V segment lost 1 base and the J segment 5 bases; nucleotides outside the gene matches: 5. The CDR3 extends over 15 amino acids. Here the CDR3 reads CSARGLAGDEETQYF. DNA of the CDR3: TGCAGTGCTAGAGGACTAGCGGGAGACGAGGAGACCCAGTACTTC.

This clonotype has a count of ten or more. The rearrangement links TRBV12-3 or TRBV12-4 to TRBJ2-2; TRBD1 aligns across 10 bases. The CDR3 covers 15 residues. V was pared by 1 base and J by 4 bases, with 0 bases of the junction left unmatched. The CDR3 nucleotides are TGTGCCAGCAGTTTAGGACAGGGGGCCACCGGGGAGCTGTTTTTT. It yields the protein CASSLGQGATGELFF.

This sequence joins TRBV5-1 and TRBJ2-3; D is perhaps TRBD2 (5 bases). V shed 6 bases and J shed 0 bases, with 17 bases lying between them. CDR1 and CDR2 (germline): SGHRS, YFSETQ. This CDR3 is built from 16 residues. CDR3 in DNA: TGCGCCAGCACGGTGAAGCGGATATCTAGCACAGATACGCAGTATTTT. As protein: CASTVKRISSTDTQYF. Full variable domain (rest looked up from reference TRBV5-1 and TRBJ2-3): KAGVTQTPRYLIKTRGQQVTLSCSPISGHRSVSWYQQTPGQGLQFLFEYFSETQRNKGNFPGRFSGRQFSNSRSEMNVSTLELGDSALYLCASTVKRISSTDTQYFGPGTRLTVL.

This sequence joins TRBV4-1 and TRBJ1-5; D is possibly TRBD1 (6 bases). The CDR3 extends over 15 amino acids. Germline V gives CDR1 MGHRA, CDR2 YSYEKL. V shed 3 bases and J shed 3 bases, with 12 bases lying between them. The CDR3 bases are TGCGCCAGCAGCCACGAGAGACAGGTCAATCAGCCCCAGCATTTT. Translation gives CASSHERQVNQPQHF.

The chain links TRBV2 to TRBJ2-7, with 9 bases lining up with TRBD2. The CDR3 has 15 amino acids. Germline trimming cut 6 bases from V and 5 bases from J; bases unmatched to any gene: 11. Germline CDR1 is SNHLY and CDR2 is FYNNEI. CDR3 sequence: CASREQLAGFDEQYF. The CDR3 DNA reads as TGTGCCAGCAGGGAACAGCTAGCGGGATTCGACGAGCAGTACTTC.

This sequence joins TRBV11-1 and TRBJ2-1, with D possibly TRBD2 on 7 matching bases. CDR3 size: 17 residues. Germline V gene lookup returns CDR1 SGHAT and CDR2 FQDESV (reference sequence). The V end was cut by 5 bases, the J end by 3 bases, with 20 bases between. The chain's CDR3 is CASSLPGFGGLYNEQFF. The CDR3 nucleotides read TGTGCCAGCAGCCTCCCAGGGTTCGGGGGGCTCTACAATGAGCAGTTCTTC.